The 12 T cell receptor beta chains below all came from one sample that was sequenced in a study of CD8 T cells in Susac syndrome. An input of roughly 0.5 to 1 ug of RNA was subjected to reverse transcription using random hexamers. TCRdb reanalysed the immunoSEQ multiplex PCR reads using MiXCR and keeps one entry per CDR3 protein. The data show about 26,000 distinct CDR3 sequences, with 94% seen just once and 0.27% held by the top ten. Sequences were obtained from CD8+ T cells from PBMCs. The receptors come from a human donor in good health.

For the CDR3, the DNA is TGTGCCAGCAAGACAGACACCGGGGAGCTGTTTTTT. This sequence encodes CASKTDTGELFF. The rearrangement links TRBV7-9 to TRBJ2-2; weak D call: TRBD1 (5 bases). Trimming took off 7 bases at V and 3 bases at J, with 6 bases between the two ends. This CDR3 spans 12 amino acids. CDR1 and CDR2 (germline): SEHNR, FQNEAQ (reference sequence).

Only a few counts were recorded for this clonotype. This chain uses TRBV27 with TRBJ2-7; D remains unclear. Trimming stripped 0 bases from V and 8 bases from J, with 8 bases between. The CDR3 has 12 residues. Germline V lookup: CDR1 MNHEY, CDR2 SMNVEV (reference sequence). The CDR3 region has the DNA TGTGCCAGCAGTTTATCGGGGAAGAAGCAGTACTTC. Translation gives CASSLSGKKQYF.

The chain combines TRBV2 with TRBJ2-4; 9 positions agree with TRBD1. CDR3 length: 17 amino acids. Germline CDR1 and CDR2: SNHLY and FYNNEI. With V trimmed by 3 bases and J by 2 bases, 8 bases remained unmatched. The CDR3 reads CASSDPGQGTPKNIQYF. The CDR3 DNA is TGTGCCAGCAGTGACCCGGGACAGGGTACTCCCAAAAACATTCAGTACTTC.

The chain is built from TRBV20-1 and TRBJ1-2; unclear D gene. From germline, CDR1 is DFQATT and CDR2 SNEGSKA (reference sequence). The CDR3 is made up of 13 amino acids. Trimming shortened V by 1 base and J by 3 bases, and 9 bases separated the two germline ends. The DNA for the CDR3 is TGCAGTGCTAGAGTGAAGGGTGACTATGGCTACACCTTC. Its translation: CSARVKGDYGYTF.

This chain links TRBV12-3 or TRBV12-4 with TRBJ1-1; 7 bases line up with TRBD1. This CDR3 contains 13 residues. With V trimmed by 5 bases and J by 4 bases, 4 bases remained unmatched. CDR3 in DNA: TGTGCCAGCAGTCGACAGGGAACCACTGAAGCTTTCTTT. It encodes CASSRQGTTEAFF.

The chain's CDR3 is CASSFFQGTEAFF. As DNA, the CDR3 is TGTGCCAGCAGCTTTTTTCAGGGGACTGAAGCTTTCTTT. The rearrangement links TRBV5-5 to TRBJ1-1; tentatively, D is TRBD1 (6 bases). V lost 2 bases and J lost 5, with 10 bases in between. CDR1 and CDR2 (germline): SGHKS, YYEKEE (reference sequence). The CDR3 is 13 residues long.

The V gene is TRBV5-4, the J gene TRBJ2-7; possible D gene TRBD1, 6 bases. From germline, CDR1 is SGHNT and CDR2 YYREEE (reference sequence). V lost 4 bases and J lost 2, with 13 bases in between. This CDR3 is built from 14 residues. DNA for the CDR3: TGTGCCAGCAGCCCCAGGGACAATCCCTACGAGCAGTACTTC. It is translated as CASSPRDNPYEQYF.

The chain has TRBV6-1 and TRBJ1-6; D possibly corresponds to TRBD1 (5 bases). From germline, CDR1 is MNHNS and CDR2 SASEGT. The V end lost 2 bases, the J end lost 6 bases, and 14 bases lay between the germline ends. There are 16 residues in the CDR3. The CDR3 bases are TGTGCCAGCAGTGAAAATTTGGGGGAAGGTAATTCACCCCTCCACTTT. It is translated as CASSENLGEGNSPLHF.

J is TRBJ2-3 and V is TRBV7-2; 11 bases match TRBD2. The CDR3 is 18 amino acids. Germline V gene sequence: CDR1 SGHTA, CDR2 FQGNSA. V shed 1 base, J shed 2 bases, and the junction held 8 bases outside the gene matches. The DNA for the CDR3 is TGTGCCAGCAGCTTAGAGGTGTCGACTAGCGGGGCCACAGATACGCAGTATTTT. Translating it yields CASSLEVSTSGATDTQYF.

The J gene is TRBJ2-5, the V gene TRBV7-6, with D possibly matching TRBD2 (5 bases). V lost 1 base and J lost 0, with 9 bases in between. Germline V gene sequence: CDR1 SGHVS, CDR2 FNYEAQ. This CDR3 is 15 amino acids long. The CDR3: CASSLEEGNQETQYF. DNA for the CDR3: TGTGCCAGCAGCTTAGAAGAGGGCAACCAAGAGACCCAGTACTTC. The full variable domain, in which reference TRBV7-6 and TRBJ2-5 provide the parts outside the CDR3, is GAGVSQSPRYKVTKRGQDVALRCDPISGHVSLYWYRQALGQGPEFLTYFNYEAQQDKSGLPNDRFSAERPEGSISTLTIQRTEQRDSAMYRCASSLEEGNQETQYFGPGTRLLVL.

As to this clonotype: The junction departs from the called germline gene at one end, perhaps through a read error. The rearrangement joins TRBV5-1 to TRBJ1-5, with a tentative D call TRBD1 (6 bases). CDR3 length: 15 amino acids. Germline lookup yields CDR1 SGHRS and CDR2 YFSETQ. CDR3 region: CASSLDGGGQSAPAF. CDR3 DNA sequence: TGCGCCAGCAGCTTGGACGGGGGGGGGCAATCAGCCCCAGCATTT.

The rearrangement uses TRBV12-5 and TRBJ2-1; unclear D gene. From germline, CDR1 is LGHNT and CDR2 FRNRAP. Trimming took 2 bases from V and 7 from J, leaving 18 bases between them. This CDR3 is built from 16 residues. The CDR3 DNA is TGTGCTAGTGGTTTGCCCGGACCGGGCATTCTTAATGAGCAGTTCTTC. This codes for CASGLPGPGILNEQFF.